The rows below give T cell receptor beta chains drawn from one sample of a study of response to subunit inactivated influenza vaccine. Via MiXCR, TCRdb re-called the RT-PCR reads, giving one row per CDR3 protein. The table lists around 480,000 distinct CDR3 sequences, 16% of them singletons, with roughly 3% in the top ten. The starting material was CD4+ T cells sorted from PBMCs, obtained less than 25 months after vaccination. These TCRs come from a man aged 50-75 years who received an inactivated influenza vaccine. Each CDR3 is given with its conserved first and last residue. A D gene is named only where the DNA matches it firmly. Clone size is not always given. Where it is, it says once, few, many or a class for expanded clones.

DNA: TGCAGTGCTAGCGATGGGACAGCTAACTATGGCTACACCTTC; CDR3: CSASDGTANYGYTF; J: TRBJ1-2; size: .; D: TRBD1; V: TRBV20-1
DNA: TGCGCCAGCAGCCAAGGTCTGGGAACAGGGGGCGGAAATACGCAGTATTTT; CDR3: CASSQGLGTGGGNTQYF; J: TRBJ2-3; size: .; D: TRBD1; V: TRBV4-3
DNA: TGTGCCTGGAGTACCCGCCACGGAGAGACCCAGTACTTC; CDR3: CAWSTRHGETQYF; J: TRBJ2-5; size: few; D: .; V: TRBV30
DNA: TGCGCCAGCAGCCAAGATGCCAGGGGCCTCGGGGAGCTGTTTTTT; CDR3: CASSQDARGLGELFF; J: TRBJ2-2; size: many; D: .; V: TRBV4-3
DNA: TGTGCCAGCAGCTTCCTTTCTACAAACTATGGCTACACCTTC; CDR3: CASSFLSTNYGYTF; J: TRBJ1-2; size: many; D: .; V: TRBV7-9
DNA: TGTGCCAGCAGTTACTCGTCGGGGCCCCTCCACTTT; CDR3: CASSYSSGPLHF; J: TRBJ1-6; size: few; D: .; V: TRBV6-5
DNA: TGTGCCAGCAGCTCAGGGGTACGGGGGACCCAGTACTTC; CDR3: CASSSGVRGTQYF; J: TRBJ2-5; size: .; D: .; V: TRBV11-2
DNA: TGTGCCAGCAGTTCCGACTTTGGGCAGGAGCAGTACTTC; CDR3: CASSSDFGQEQYF; J: TRBJ2-7; size: .; D: .; V: TRBV11-3
DNA: TGTGCCAGCGGGACCGGGACTAGCCGTATAAGTGAGCAGTTCTTC; CDR3: CASGTGTSRISEQFF; J: TRBJ2-1; size: .; D: TRBD2; V: TRBV2
DNA: TGTGCCAGCAAAGTGACAGGGGCGACCTATGGCTACACCTTC; CDR3: CASKVTGATYGYTF; J: TRBJ1-2; size: few; D: TRBD1; V: TRBV12-3/TRBV12-4
DNA: TGCTGTGCTAGAGATCCGGCGGGGCCCTCCTACAATGAGCAGTTCTTC; CDR3: CCARDPAGPSYNEQFF; J: TRBJ2-1; size: .; D: .; V: TRBV20-1
DNA: TGTGCCAGCAGCCAGACCCTTGGTGAGCAGTTCTTC; CDR3: CASSQTLGEQFF; J: TRBJ2-1; size: .; D: .; V: TRBV7-9
DNA: TGTGCCACCAGTGAAAACAGGGGGACCAACTCCTACGAGCAGTACTTC; CDR3: CATSENRGTNSYEQYF; J: TRBJ2-7; size: .; D: TRBD1; V: TRBV24-1
DNA: TGTGCCAGCAGCGAGACGGACAGGATTTTCGGGGAGCTGTTTTTT; CDR3: CASSETDRIFGELFF; J: TRBJ2-2; size: few; D: TRBD1; V: TRBV9
DNA: TGTGCCAGCAGTTTAGGCGGGACAGGGGGTGATAATGAAAAACTGTTTTTT; CDR3: CASSLGGTGGDNEKLFF; J: TRBJ1-4; size: .; D: TRBD1; V: TRBV12-3/TRBV12-4
DNA: TGTGCCACCCAAGACTACAATGAGCAGTTCTTC; CDR3: CATQDYNEQFF; J: TRBJ2-1; size: many; D: .; V: TRBV24-1
DNA: TGTGCCAGTAGCACTCAATGGAGGGGGTCCAAAAACATTCAGTACTTC; CDR3: CASSTQWRGSKNIQYF; J: TRBJ2-4; size: few; D: .; V: TRBV19
DNA: TGTGCCAGCAGCCCCCGACAGGGAGGCGGACTGTTTTTT; CDR3: CASSPRQGGGLFF; J: TRBJ1-4; size: .; D: TRBD1; V: TRBV7-2
DNA: TGTGCCAGCAGACGGGACGGGAGGAGTGTGGCCCAGTACTTC; CDR3: CASRRDGRSVAQYF; J: TRBJ2-5; size: .; D: TRBD2; V: TRBV6-1
DNA: TGTGCCTGGAGCGCCGGGACAGAAAGCGGGGAGCTGTTTTTT; CDR3: CAWSAGTESGELFF; J: TRBJ2-2; size: .; D: TRBD1; V: TRBV30
DNA: TGTGCCAGCAGTGACCTAGTAGTCAACAATGAGCAGTTCTTC; CDR3: CASSDLVVNNEQFF; J: TRBJ2-1; size: .; D: .; V: TRBV2
DNA: TGTGCCAGCAGCTTAGTCTCCCCTCTAGCGTTCTCCTACGAGCAGTACTTC; CDR3: CASSLVSPLAFSYEQYF; J: TRBJ2-7; size: many; D: .; V: TRBV11-2
DNA: TGTGCCATCAGTGAGCGGAGACAGGGGGACACTGAAGCTTTCTTT; CDR3: CAISERRQGDTEAFF; J: TRBJ1-1; size: .; D: TRBD1; V: TRBV10-3
DNA: TGCAGCGTTTTAGCGGGAGGACCTCTTGTCGAGCAGTACTTC; CDR3: CSVLAGGPLVEQYF; J: TRBJ2-7; size: few; D: TRBD2; V: TRBV29-1
DNA: TGTGCCAGCAGTTTCGTCGACAGGGGGAACCAGCCCCAGCATTTT; CDR3: CASSFVDRGNQPQHF; J: TRBJ1-5; size: .; D: TRBD1; V: TRBV12-3/TRBV12-4
DNA: TGCAGTGCTAGAGAGAGGACTAGCGGCCGGCGGGAGACCCAGTACTTC; CDR3: CSARERTSGRRETQYF; J: TRBJ2-5; size: few; D: TRBD2; V: TRBV20-1
DNA: TGCAGCGTGGGGGCGCGGACTGTCGAGCAGTACTTC; CDR3: CSVGARTVEQYF; J: TRBJ2-7; size: .; D: .; V: TRBV29-1
DNA: TGCGCCAGCAGCCGACTGCCTTTGGAGACCCAGTACTTC; CDR3: CASSRLPLETQYF; J: TRBJ2-5; size: few; D: .; V: TRBV4-1
DNA: TGTGCCAGCAGCCAAGATCCGGGGAGTGGAGATACGCAGTATTTT; CDR3: CASSQDPGSGDTQYF; J: TRBJ2-3; size: .; D: .; V: TRBV4-2
DNA: TGTGCCAGCAGTTCCGTAAAAGGCTCCTACAATGAGCAGTTCTTC; CDR3: CASSSVKGSYNEQFF; J: TRBJ2-1; size: few; D: .; V: TRBV6-5
DNA: TGCGCCAGCAGCTTATCCGGAGATGGCTACACCTTC; CDR3: CASSLSGDGYTF; J: TRBJ1-2; size: few; D: .; V: TRBV5-1
DNA: TGTGCCAGCAGCGTAGATGTCGGTTATAATTCACCCCTCCACTTT; CDR3: CASSVDVGYNSPLHF; J: TRBJ1-6; size: once; D: .; V: TRBV9
DNA: TGCAGCGTGATGGGACAGGGCCGGGAGCAGTACTTC; CDR3: CSVMGQGREQYF; J: TRBJ2-7; size: few; D: TRBD1; V: TRBV29-1
DNA: TGTGCCAGCAGCTATGGGACAGGGGGCTTTAGAAACGCTGAAGCTTTCTTT; CDR3: CASSYGTGGFRNAEAFF; J: TRBJ1-1; size: .; D: TRBD1; V: TRBV6-5
DNA: TGTGCCAGCAGTTCGCATCCGGACATTTTCTCCACCAATCAGCCCCAGCATTTT; CDR3: CASSSHPDIFSTNQPQHF; J: TRBJ1-5; size: few; D: .; V: TRBV28
DNA: TGCGCCAGCAGCCAAGAACAATCGTCCTACACTGAAGCTTTCTTT; CDR3: CASSQEQSSYTEAFF; J: TRBJ1-1; size: many; D: .; V: TRBV4-3
DNA: TGTGCCAGCAGAACAGGCCCCACTAGCGGGGTGACACAAGAGACCCAGTACTTC; CDR3: CASRTGPTSGVTQETQYF; J: TRBJ2-5; size: .; D: TRBD2; V: TRBV11-2
DNA: TGTGCCAGCAGCCAAGTAAGCACAGATACGCAGTATTTT; CDR3: CASSQVSTDTQYF; J: TRBJ2-3; size: .; D: .; V: TRBV3-1
DNA: TGCGCCAGCAGCGAAATGACGGGCAGCTCCTACAATGAGCAGTTCTTC; CDR3: CASSEMTGSSYNEQFF; J: TRBJ2-1; size: many; D: .; V: TRBV5-1
DNA: TGTGCCAGCTCGGGACCGCCCTACGAGCAGTACTTC; CDR3: CASSGPPYEQYF; J: TRBJ2-7; size: .; D: .; V: TRBV25-1
DNA: TGTGCCAGCTCACGTAATATTCAAGCGGGGGGGTACAATGAGCAGTTCTTC; CDR3: CASSRNIQAGGYNEQFF; J: TRBJ2-1; size: .; D: TRBD2; V: TRBV18
DNA: TGCAGCGTTGTACAGAAATTGAACACTGAAGCTTTCTTT; CDR3: CSVVQKLNTEAFF; J: TRBJ1-1; size: few; D: .; V: TRBV29-1
DNA: TGCAGCGTTGGGGAGCCAGGGGTTGGACAGCCCCAGCATTTT; CDR3: CSVGEPGVGQPQHF; J: TRBJ1-5; size: many; D: .; V: TRBV29-1
DNA: TGCGCCAGCAGCATAGGGACAGAAGAGACCCAGTACTTC; CDR3: CASSIGTEETQYF; J: TRBJ2-5; size: few; D: TRBD1; V: TRBV5-1
DNA: TGTGCCAGCAGCTTGTTTGGGGAAGGGACTGAAGCTTTCTTT; CDR3: CASSLFGEGTEAFF; J: TRBJ1-1; size: .; D: .; V: TRBV7-2
DNA: TGTGCCAGCAGTTTCATTAGCGGGGGTCGAGATACGCAGTATTTT; CDR3: CASSFISGGRDTQYF; J: TRBJ2-3; size: many; D: TRBD2; V: TRBV12-3/TRBV12-4
DNA: TGCAGTGCTAGCGGGACTAGCGGGGACATACAAGAGACCCAGTACTTC; CDR3: CSASGTSGDIQETQYF; J: TRBJ2-5; size: few; D: TRBD2; V: TRBV20-1
DNA: TGCGCATCCCGGGGGGGGTTGAATGAGCAGTTCTTC; CDR3: CASRGGLNEQFF; J: TRBJ2-1; size: few; D: TRBD2; V: TRBV10-3
DNA: TGTGCCATCTCCCAGGGGGGCCGCTACAATGAGCAGTTCTTC; CDR3: CAISQGGRYNEQFF; J: TRBJ2-1; size: few; D: .; V: TRBV10-3
DNA: TGTGCCAGCAGCCCCAGGACAGGGGGGGTCAATGAGCAGTTCTTC; CDR3: CASSPRTGGVNEQFF; J: TRBJ2-1; size: .; D: TRBD1; V: TRBV4-2
DNA: TGTGCCAGCAGTCTCATACACAGGGGGGATACGCAGTATTTT; CDR3: CASSLIHRGDTQYF; J: TRBJ2-3; size: few; D: TRBD1; V: TRBV12-3/TRBV12-4
DNA: TGTGCCAGCAGCTTAATCCTAGCGGGCCCCTCCTACGAGCAGTACTTC; CDR3: CASSLILAGPSYEQYF; J: TRBJ2-7; size: few; D: TRBD2; V: TRBV11-2
DNA: TGTGCCAGCAGTTACCAGGTCAATCAGCCCCAGCATTTT; CDR3: CASSYQVNQPQHF; J: TRBJ1-5; size: many; D: .; V: TRBV6-5
DNA: TGTGCCAGCTCGGACAGGGACGGCACTGAAGCTTTCTTT; CDR3: CASSDRDGTEAFF; J: TRBJ1-1; size: few; D: TRBD1; V: TRBV27
DNA: TGTGCCAGCAGCCCTGGGGGGACTAGCACAGATACGCAGTATTTT; CDR3: CASSPGGTSTDTQYF; J: TRBJ2-3; size: .; D: .; V: TRBV5-5